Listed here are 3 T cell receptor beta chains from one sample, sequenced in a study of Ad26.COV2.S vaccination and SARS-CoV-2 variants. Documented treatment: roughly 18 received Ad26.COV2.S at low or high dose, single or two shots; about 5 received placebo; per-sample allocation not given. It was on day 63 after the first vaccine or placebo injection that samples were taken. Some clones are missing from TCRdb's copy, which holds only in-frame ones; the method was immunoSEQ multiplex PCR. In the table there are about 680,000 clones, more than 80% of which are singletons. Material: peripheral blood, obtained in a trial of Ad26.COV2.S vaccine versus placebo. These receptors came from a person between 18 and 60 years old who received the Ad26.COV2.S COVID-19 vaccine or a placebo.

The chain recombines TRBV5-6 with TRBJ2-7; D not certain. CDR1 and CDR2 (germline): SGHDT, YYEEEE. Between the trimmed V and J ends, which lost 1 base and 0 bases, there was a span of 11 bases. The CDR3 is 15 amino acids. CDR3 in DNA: TGTGCCAGCAGCTTGTACTCAACGAGCTCCTACGAGCAGTACTTC. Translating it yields CASSLYSTSSYEQYF.

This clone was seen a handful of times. This CDR3 reads CASSQDLSPGSTQYF. The CDR3 region has the DNA TGTGCCAGCAGCCAAGATCTTAGTCCGGGATCAACGCAGTATTTT. This sequence joins TRBV3-1 (or the pseudogene TRBV3-2) and TRBJ2-3; perhaps TRBD2 as D (5 bases). The CDR3 loop spans 15 amino acids. Germline loops: CDR1 LGHDT, CDR2 YNNKEL (reference sequence). The V end lost 0 bases, the J end lost 9 bases, and 16 bases lay between the germline ends.

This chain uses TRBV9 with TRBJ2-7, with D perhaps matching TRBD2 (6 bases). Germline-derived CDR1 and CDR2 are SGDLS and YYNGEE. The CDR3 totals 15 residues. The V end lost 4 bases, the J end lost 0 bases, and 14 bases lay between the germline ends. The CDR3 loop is CASSKEGSVSYEQYF. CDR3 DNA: TGTGCCAGCAGCAAGGAGGGGTCGGTCTCCTACGAGCAGTACTTC.